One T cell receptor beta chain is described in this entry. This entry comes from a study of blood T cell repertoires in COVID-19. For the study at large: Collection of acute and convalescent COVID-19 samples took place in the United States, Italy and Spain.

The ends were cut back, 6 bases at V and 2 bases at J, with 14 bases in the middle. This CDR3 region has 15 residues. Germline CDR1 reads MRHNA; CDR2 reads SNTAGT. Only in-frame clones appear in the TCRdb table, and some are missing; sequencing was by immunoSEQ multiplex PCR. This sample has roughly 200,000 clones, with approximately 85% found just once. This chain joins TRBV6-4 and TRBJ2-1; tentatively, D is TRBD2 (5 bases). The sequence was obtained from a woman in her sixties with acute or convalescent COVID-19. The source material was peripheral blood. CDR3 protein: CASSRREGPYNEQFF. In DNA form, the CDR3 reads TGTGCCAGCAGCCGCCGGGAAGGGCCCTACAATGAGCAGTTCTTC.